This T cell receptor beta chain was sequenced for a study of CD8 T cells in ankylosing spondylitis. Study conclusions and caveats: Those disease-linked clones were CD8+; they were also relatively rare in peripheral blood.

TCRdb reprocessed the 5' RACE reads via MiXCR and lists one record per CDR3 protein. The sample comprises 250,000 to 350,000 distinct CDR3 sequences, around 19% of which are singletons, and around 7.8% rests with the top ten. With respect to this clonotype: Its antigen is as yet unknown.

This CDR3 has 15 amino acids. Germline V gene lookup returns CDR1 MDHEN and CDR2 SYDVKM. The V end was cut by 1 base, the J end by 8 bases, with 14 bases between. The chain joins TRBV28 to TRBJ1-4; D is unresolved. This clonotype was obtained from a male donor with ankylosing spondylitis or in good health (not recorded which). Sequenced input: blood, either unsorted or a sorted T cell fraction (not recorded which). CDR3 nucleotide sequence: TGTGCCAGCAGTTTATTTTCGGGTAATGGCGAAAAACTGTTTTTT. As protein: CASSLFSGNGEKLFF.